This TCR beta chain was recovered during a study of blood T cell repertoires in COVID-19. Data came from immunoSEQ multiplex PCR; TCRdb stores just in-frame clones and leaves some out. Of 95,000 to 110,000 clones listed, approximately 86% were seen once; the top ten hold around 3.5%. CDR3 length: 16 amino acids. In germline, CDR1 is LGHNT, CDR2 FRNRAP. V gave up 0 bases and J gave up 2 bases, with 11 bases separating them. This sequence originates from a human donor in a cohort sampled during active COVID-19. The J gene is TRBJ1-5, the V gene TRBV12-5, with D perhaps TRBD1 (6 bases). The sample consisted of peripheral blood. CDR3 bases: TGTGCTAGTGGTTTGGTGTACAGGGACGGCAATCAGCCCCAGCATTTT. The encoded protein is CASGLVYRDGNQPQHF.